This T cell receptor (beta chain) was obtained from a study of blood T cell repertoires in COVID-19. From germline, CDR1 is KGHDR and CDR2 SFDVKD. The ends lost 3 bases at V and 4 bases at J; junction bases unmatched: 12. The CDR3 runs 17 residues. Original methodology: Reference gene primer amplification gave estimated nucleated cell counts. This table comes from immunoSEQ multiplex PCR, and its TCRdb copy is limited to in-frame clones, with some not included. The V and J calls and clone size come from that table; D and trimming were worked out from the DNA. Seen here are around 100,000 clones, around 90% observed once, and the top ten hold 5% to 7%. This clone has a single count.

The sequenced material came from peripheral blood. The chain couples TRBV24-1 to TRBJ2-7; 9 bases are shared with TRBD1. This receptor was obtained from a young man with COVID-19, enrolled during active disease. As DNA, the CDR3 is TGTGCCACCAGTGATCCCGCATCTGGGACAGGGCTATACGAGCAGTACTTC. This translates into CATSDPASGTGLYEQYF.